This entry concerns a single TCR beta chain. Its antigen is still unknown. The data belong to a study of a mutant IDH1 vaccine in newly diagnosed glioma. As for the study in general: Onset of vaccination occurred 4-6 weeks following radiotherapy alone, or with temozolomide cycles. Week 35 was assigned to visit V12, and week 47 was assigned to visit V13.

CDR1 is MGHDK and CDR2 is SYGVNS in the germline V gene. With 5 bases removed from V and 8 bases from J, the gap between germline ends came to 10 bases. The CDR3 totals 13 residues. The assay was immunoSEQ multiplex PCR, and TCRdb's table has in-frame clones only and misses some. The repertoire has about 26,000 clones, roughly 85% of them found once; the top ten carry roughly a third. The time point denotes: week 35, safety follow-up. Topical imiquimod was applied with each vaccine dose, which held 300 ug of mutant IDH1 20-mer peptide. The input for sequencing was PBMCs, taken from a glioma patient whose treatment included an IDH1 peptide vaccine. This rearrangement joins TRBV25-1 to TRBJ1-6; tentative D call: TRBD1 (6 bases). The TCR comes from a man in his thirties or forties with glioma. For the CDR3, the DNA is TGTGCCAGCAGTCTAGGGGGTGATTCACCCCTCCACTTT. It codes for CASSLGGDSPLHF.